Following are 17 T cell receptor beta chains from one sample sequenced in a study of Ad26.COV2.S vaccination and SARS-CoV-2 variants. The method was immunoSEQ multiplex PCR; TCRdb's version includes in-frame clones alone and lacks a portion of them. Of some 300,000 clones detected, 70% to 90% appear once; the ten largest clones hold 1.5% to 2%. Treatment specified: around 19 received Ad26.COV2.S at low or high dose, single or two shots; about 5 received placebo; per-sample allocation not given. Sampling occurred on day 63 after the first vaccine or placebo injection. The sample consisted of peripheral blood, taken in a trial of Ad26.COV2.S vaccine versus placebo. The receptors derive from a person between 18 and 59 years old who received the Ad26.COV2.S COVID-19 vaccine or a placebo.

This clone was observed a few times. This chain connects TRBV11-3 to TRBJ2-7; D ambiguous. The V end lost 6 bases, the J end lost 6 bases, and 21 bases lay between the germline ends. The CDR3 runs to 15 residues. Germline V gives CDR1 SGHNT, CDR2 YENEEA. Here the CDR3 reads CASSSGQAQYSEQYF. CDR3 in DNA: TGTGCCAGCAGTTCCGGCCAGGCCCAATATTCCGAGCAGTACTTC.

The rearrangement links TRBV6-5 to TRBJ2-3; 9 bases align to TRBD1. This CDR3 spans 15 amino acids. CDR1 and CDR2 from the germline V gene are MNHEY and SVGAGI. The junction had 7 bases not matched to a gene; V was cut back by 6 bases and J by 3 bases. The CDR3 is CASSSGDRGTDTQYF. The CDR3, as DNA: TGTGCCAGCAGCTCGGGCGACAGGGGGACAGATACGCAGTATTTT.

This sequence joins TRBV30 and TRBJ1-5; no clear D gene. Germline CDR1 and CDR2: GTSNPN and SVGIG (reference sequence). Trimming took off 0 bases at V and 4 bases at J, with 7 bases between the two ends. The CDR3 length is 13 residues. The CDR3 region has the DNA TGTGCCTGGAGTGTGGACCCTAATCAGCCCCAGCATTTT. It translates to CAWSVDPNQPQHF. The whole variable domain, filled in from reference TRBV30 and TRBJ1-5, reads SQTIHQWPATLVQPVGSPLSLECTVEGTSNPNLYWYRQAAGRGLQLLFYSVGIGQISSEVPQNLSASRPQDRQFILSSKKLLLSDSGFYLCAWSVDPNQPQHFGDGTRLSIL.

The chain has TRBV27 and TRBJ2-7; TRBD2 aligns across 8 bases. CDR3 size: 15 residues. Losses at the gene ends were 2 bases for V and 3 bases for J; bases not matched to a gene: 6. The germline CDR1 and CDR2 sequences are MNHEY and SMNVEV (reference sequence). The DNA of the CDR3 is TGTGCCAGCAGTTTAAAAGCGGGGGTACGCTACGAGCAGTACTTC. It yields the protein CASSLKAGVRYEQYF.

V usage is TRBV18 and J usage is TRBJ2-7, with no clear D. The germline V gene has CDR1 KGHSH and CDR2 LQKENI. The length of the CDR3 is 17 residues. Trimming pared 2 bases from V and 0 bases from J, leaving 17 bases between. The CDR3 loop reads CASSPGLGLASSYEQYF. CDR3 in DNA: TGTGCCAGCTCACCAGGTCTGGGGTTAGCCAGCTCCTACGAGCAGTACTTC.

With regard to this clone: Additional DNA sequences in this sample encode the identical CDR3. This rearrangement joins TRBV5-1 to TRBJ2-1; D not certain. Between the trimmed V and J ends, which lost 0 bases and 0 bases, there was a span of 7 bases. The CDR3 contains 15 residues. Germline V gene sequence: CDR1 SGHRS, CDR2 YFSETQ. The CDR3: CASSLAGSSYNEQFF. In nucleotides, the CDR3 is TGCGCCAGCAGCTTGGCCGGCAGCTCCTACAATGAGCAGTTCTTC. The complete variable domain, with remaining parts taken from reference TRBV5-1 and TRBJ2-1, reads KAGVTQTPRYLIKTRGQQVTLSCSPISGHRSVSWYQQTPGQGLQFLFEYFSETQRNKGNFPGRFSGRQFSNSRSEMNVSTLELGDSALYLCASSLAGSSYNEQFFGPGTRLTVL.

The chain employs TRBV5-6 and TRBJ1-2; 8 bases match TRBD1. The CDR3 has 16 residues. V shed 1 base and J 2 bases; nucleotides not matched to a gene: 7. Germline values: CDR1 SGHDT, CDR2 YYEEEE. The CDR3 spells CASSLSPTGANYGYTF. The CDR3 bases are TGTGCCAGCAGCTTGTCCCCGACAGGGGCAAACTATGGCTACACCTTC.

The chain's CDR3 is CASSSGDGRNTEAFF. Written as DNA, the CDR3 is TGTGCCAGCAGTTCCGGGGACGGGCGGAACACTGAAGCTTTCTTT. The chain uses TRBV3-1 (or the pseudogene TRBV3-2) and TRBJ1-1; tentative D call: TRBD1 (5 bases). CDR1 is LGHDT and CDR2 is YNNKEL in the germline V gene (reference sequence). The V and J ends lost 6 bases and 1 base respectively, with 15 bases between them. This CDR3 has 15 residues.

The gene calls are TRBV3-1 (or the pseudogene TRBV3-2) and TRBJ1-2; D remains unclear. Germline values: CDR1 LGHDT, CDR2 YNNKEL (reference sequence). The CDR3 has 12 amino acids. Trimming stripped 3 bases from V and 5 bases from J, with 7 bases between. CDR3 region: CASSQASYGYTF. DNA for the CDR3: TGTGCCAGCAGCCAGGCCAGTTATGGCTACACCTTC.

This rearrangement joins TRBV6-2 or TRBV6-3 to TRBJ1-5; D perhaps matches TRBD1 (5 bases). Per germline, CDR1 MNHEY and CDR2 SVGEGT. The V and J ends lost 5 bases and 4 bases respectively, with 24 bases between them. The CDR3 is made up of 18 amino acids. The DNA for the CDR3 is TGTGCCAGCAGTACCGACCTGAGTCGCCGGGGCGGGAATCAGCCCCAGCATTTT. Residues: CASSTDLSRRGGNQPQHF.

CDR3 in amino acids: CASSPGLAAGTQYF. DNA for the CDR3: TGTGCCAGCAGCCCGGGACTAGCGGCCGGGACCCAGTACTTC. The V call is TRBV7-9, the J call TRBJ2-5; 11 nucleotides line up with TRBD2. V shed 5 bases and J 7 bases; nucleotides not matched to a gene: 6. This CDR3 region has 14 residues. Per the germline V gene, CDR1 is SEHNR and CDR2 is FQNEAQ (reference sequence).

The genes are TRBV5-1 and TRBJ1-1, with 9 nucleotides matching TRBD1. V lost 3 bases and J lost 8; bases outside the gene matches: 8. The CDR3 consists of 14 residues. Germline V gene lookup returns CDR1 SGHRS and CDR2 YFSETQ. The CDR3: CASSSLGQGAEAFF. CDR3 coding DNA: TGCGCCAGCAGCTCGCTGGGACAGGGAGCCGAAGCTTTCTTT. The full variable domain, completed using reference TRBV5-1 and TRBJ1-1, is KAGVTQTPRYLIKTRGQQVTLSCSPISGHRSVSWYQQTPGQGLQFLFEYFSETQRNKGNFPGRFSGRQFSNSRSEMNVSTLELGDSALYLCASSSLGQGAEAFFGQGTRLTVV.

V and J are TRBV3-1 (or the pseudogene TRBV3-2) and TRBJ1-1; possibly TRBD1 for D (5 bases). Germline CDR1 reads LGHDT; CDR2 reads YNNKEL (reference sequence). Between the trimmed V and J ends, which lost 4 bases and 0 bases, there was a span of 15 bases. This CDR3 is 16 amino acids long. The CDR3 loop is CASSPLGGKMNTEAFF. In nucleotides, the CDR3 is TGTGCCAGCAGCCCCTTGGGGGGTAAGATGAACACTGAAGCTTTCTTT.

This clone was found once. The V and J genes are TRBV30 and TRBJ2-2; tentatively, D is TRBD2 (7 bases). This CDR3 has 19 amino acids. V was trimmed by 3 bases and J by 0 bases, leaving 23 bases between them. Germline V gene sequence: CDR1 GTSNPN, CDR2 SVGIG (reference sequence). The CDR3 reads CAWRQKKRGASANTGELFF. The CDR3 DNA reads TGTGCCTGGAGACAAAAAAAACGGGGGGCTAGCGCGAACACCGGGGAGCTGTTTTTT.

This clone was counted once. The V gene is TRBV3-1 (or the pseudogene TRBV3-2), the J gene TRBJ2-7; TRBD2 matches at 7 bases. Germline CDR1 LGHDT, CDR2 YNNKEL (reference sequence). V shed 3 bases, J shed 2 bases, and the junction held 4 bases outside the gene matches. This CDR3 has 14 amino acids. The CDR3 bases are TGTGCCAGCAGCCATTTGGGGGGGGCCTACGAGCAGTACTTC. The encoded protein is CASSHLGGAYEQYF.

This chain uses TRBV25-1 with TRBJ1-2; possibly TRBD1 for D (6 bases). There are 11 residues in the CDR3. Germline loops: CDR1 MGHDK, CDR2 SYGVNS. The ends were cut back, 10 bases at V and 8 bases at J, with 14 bases in the middle. CDR3 coding DNA: TGTGCCACCCGGACAGCCTCAGGCTACACCTTC. It specifies CATRTASGYTF.

This chain uses TRBV18 with TRBJ2-7, with no clear D. The ends were cut back, 2 bases at V and 2 bases at J, with 16 bases in the middle. This CDR3 has 16 amino acids. The germline gives CDR1 KGHSH, CDR2 LQKENI. The CDR3 sequence is CASSPGGVTPTYEQYF. In DNA, the CDR3 is TGTGCCAGCTCACCAGGTGGGGTCACCCCTACCTACGAGCAGTACTTC.